What follows describes a single T cell receptor (beta chain). V trimming: 1 base; J trimming: 6 bases; junction bases outside the gene matches: 10. Germline loops: CDR1 MNHEY, CDR2 SVGEGT. The CDR3 length is 18 residues. These data originate in a study of blood T cell repertoires in COVID-19. The overall study: Samples taken during acute and convalescent COVID-19 were collected in the United States, Italy and Spain. T cells, B-cell-depleted T cells, or PBMCs provided the cDNA or gDNA that served as material.

In the original processing: It was from reference gene primer amplification that nucleated cell counts were estimated. Clones were sequenced by immunoSEQ multiplex PCR, and TCRdb holds only the in-frame ones, with some missing. V and J calls and clone size come straight from that table; D and trimming were deduced from the DNA. The sample shows approximately 150,000 clones, more than 75% of them seen only once. This receptor was obtained from a man aged 50 or older who had recovered from COVID-19. Sequenced sample: peripheral blood. The chain is built from TRBV6-2 or TRBV6-3 and TRBJ2-1, with TRBD2 identical over 12 bases. The CDR3 region has the DNA TGTGCCAGCAGTTACTTCCGGACTAGCGGGACCCCTAGCAATGAGCAGTTCTTC. Residues: CASSYFRTSGTPSNEQFF.